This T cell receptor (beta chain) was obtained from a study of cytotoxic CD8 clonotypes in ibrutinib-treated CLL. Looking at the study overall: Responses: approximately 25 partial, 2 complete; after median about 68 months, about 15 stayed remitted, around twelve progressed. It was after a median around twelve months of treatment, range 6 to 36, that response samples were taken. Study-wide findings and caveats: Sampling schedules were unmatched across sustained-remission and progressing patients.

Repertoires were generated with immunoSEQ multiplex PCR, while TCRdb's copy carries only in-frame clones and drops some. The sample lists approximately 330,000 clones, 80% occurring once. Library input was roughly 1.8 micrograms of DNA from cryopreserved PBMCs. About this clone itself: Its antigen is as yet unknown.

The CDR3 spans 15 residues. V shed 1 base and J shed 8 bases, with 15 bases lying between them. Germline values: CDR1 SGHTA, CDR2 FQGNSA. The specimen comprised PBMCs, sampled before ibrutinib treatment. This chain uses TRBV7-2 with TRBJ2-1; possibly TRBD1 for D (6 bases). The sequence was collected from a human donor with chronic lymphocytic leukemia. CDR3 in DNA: TGTGCCAGCAGCTTAGATAGGGGGTGGTCGGATGAGCAGTTCTTC. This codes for CASSLDRGWSDEQFF.